The next 27 T cell receptor beta chains were all read from a single sample in a study of shared clonotypes between healthy human individuals. TCRdb keeps only in-frame clones here, not all; method: immunoSEQ multiplex PCR. The table includes about 2.4 million clones, approximately 94% detected once. The sample was naive CD4+ T cells from PBMCs. Subset indicated: CD45RA+ positively selected. These receptors all come from a man aged 18 to 29 in good health. Some clones in this sample may be carry-over from other donors' samples.

The chain couples TRBV30 to TRBJ2-3; 12 bases agree with TRBD2. V was clipped by 0 bases and J by 6 bases; unmatched bases: 13. CDR1 and CDR2 from the germline V gene are GTSNPN and SVGIG (reference sequence). CDR3 length equals 18 residues. This CDR3 reads CAWSVRGASGRAFDTQYF. The DNA of the CDR3 is TGTGCCTGGAGTGTACGGGGTGCTAGCGGGAGGGCTTTCGATACGCAGTATTTT.

The chain joins TRBV6-5 to TRBJ1-2, with 8 bases matching TRBD1. Unmatched junction bases numbered 6, after V lost 6 bases and J lost 6 bases. The germline CDR1 and CDR2 sequences are MNHEY and SVGAGI. The CDR3 contains 13 residues. CDR3 nucleotides: TGTGCCAGCAGCAGAGGACAGGGTAATGGCTACACCTTC. Protein: CASSRGQGNGYTF.

This clone has just one count. This chain links TRBV7-2 with TRBJ2-2; 8 bases are a match to TRBD2. This CDR3 comprises 15 residues. Germline assignment: CDR1 SGHTA and CDR2 FQGNSA. The J segment lost 1 base and the V segment lost 6 bases, leaving 4 bases of the junction unmatched. For the CDR3, the DNA is TGTGCCAGCAGAACGGGACTAGTGAACACCGGGGAGCTGTTTTTT. Protein sequence: CASRTGLVNTGELFF. Drawing the rest from reference TRBV7-2 and TRBJ2-2, the complete variable domain is GAGVSQSPSNKVTEKGKDVELRCDPISGHTALYWYRQSLGQGLEFLIYFQGNSAPDKSGLPSDRFSAERTGGSVSTLTIQRTQQEDSAVYLCASRTGLVNTGELFFGEGSRLTVL.

The chain recombines TRBV4-1 with TRBJ2-7, with a possible D match to TRBD2 (5 bases). The CDR3 runs 15 residues. The V and J ends lost 4 bases and 3 bases respectively, with 16 bases between them. Germline assignment: CDR1 MGHRA and CDR2 YSYEKL. The DNA for the CDR3 is TGCGCCAGCAGCCTCCTGTATAGCGTGGACTACGAGCAGTACTTC. As protein: CASSLLYSVDYEQYF.

The J gene is TRBJ1-2, the V gene TRBV28; maybe TRBD1 (5 bases). CDR1 and CDR2 from the germline V gene are MDHEN and SYDVKM. The CDR3 loop spans 14 amino acids. V lost 2 bases, J lost 3 bases, and 10 bases lay in between. The CDR3 is CASSLGGVDYGYTF. CDR3 coding DNA: TGTGCCAGCAGTTTAGGGGGGGTAGACTATGGCTACACCTTC.

The chain recombines TRBV27 with TRBJ2-1; 7 bases line up with TRBD2. The CDR3 runs 15 residues. Trimming at V came to 0 bases and at J to 6 bases, leaving 5 bases not matched to a gene. Germline V CDR1 and CDR2: MNHEY, SMNVEV (reference sequence). The DNA for the CDR3 is TGTGCCAGCAGTTTATCAGCGGGGCCCCTCAATGAGCAGTTCTTC. Its protein is CASSLSAGPLNEQFF.

This chain joins TRBV5-8 and TRBJ2-4; D gene unclear. CDR3 length: 15 amino acids. Trimming removed 4 bases from V and 0 bases from J, with 11 bases in between. CDR1 SGHTS and CDR2 YDEGEE come from the germline V gene. CDR3: CASSNGQLAKNIQYF. The DNA of the CDR3 is TGTGCCAGCAGCAATGGGCAGCTAGCCAAAAACATTCAGTACTTC.

The chain combines TRBV6-5 with TRBJ1-1, with a weak D call TRBD1 (5 bases). From germline, CDR1 is MNHEY and CDR2 SVGAGI. This CDR3 comprises 14 residues. Trimming left V 9 bases short and J 2 bases short, with 16 bases between. The CDR3 DNA reads as TGTGCCAGTACCGGGGCGAGTCGCAACACTGAAGCTTTCTTT. Its protein product is CASTGASRNTEAFF.

V and J are TRBV25-1 and TRBJ1-5; 7 nucleotides line up with TRBD1. This CDR3 has 15 residues. The ends lost 4 bases at V and 2 bases at J; junction bases unmatched: 5. CDR1 is MGHDK, CDR2 SYGVNS, per germline. The CDR3 sequence: CASSGQGGGNQPQHF. The CDR3 nucleotides read TGTGCCAGCAGTGGACAGGGTGGAGGCAATCAGCCCCAGCATTTT.

The chain employs TRBV18 and TRBJ1-5, with 7 bases lining up with TRBD1. With V trimmed by 2 bases and J by 0 bases, 10 bases remained unmatched. This CDR3 has 18 amino acids. Germline V gene lookup returns CDR1 KGHSH and CDR2 LQKENI. The CDR3 coding sequence is TGTGCCAGCTCACCAACGGGACAGACCGAATATAGCAATCAGCCCCAGCATTTT. It specifies CASSPTGQTEYSNQPQHF.

The DNA of the CDR3 is TGCGCCAGCAGCCCGCCGGGGACTACCAAGGCGGGTGAGCAGTTCTTC. This gives the protein CASSPPGTTKAGEQFF. The chain uses TRBV5-1 and TRBJ2-1; TRBD2 aligns across 7 bases. V lost 4 bases and J lost 9; bases outside the gene matches: 16. This CDR3 is 16 amino acids long. Germline values: CDR1 SGHRS, CDR2 YFSETQ. The full variable domain, in which reference TRBV5-1 and TRBJ2-1 provide the parts outside the CDR3, is KAGVTQTPRYLIKTRGQQVTLSCSPISGHRSVSWYQQTPGQGLQFLFEYFSETQRNKGNFPGRFSGRQFSNSRSEMNVSTLELGDSALYLCASSPPGTTKAGEQFFGPGTRLTVL.

Comment on this clone: Within the sample, other DNA sequences also encode this same CDR3. The J gene is TRBJ1-1, the V gene TRBV5-1; D unclear. The germline gives CDR1 SGHRS, CDR2 YFSETQ. The CDR3 is 13 residues long. Trimming took off 0 bases at V and 5 bases at J, with 8 bases between the two ends. CDR3 sequence reads: CASSLETGTEAFF. CDR3 DNA sequence: TGCGCCAGCAGCTTGGAGACGGGGACTGAAGCTTTCTTT. The full variable domain, with the rest looked up from reference TRBV5-1 and TRBJ1-1, is KAGVTQTPRYLIKTRGQQVTLSCSPISGHRSVSWYQQTPGQGLQFLFEYFSETQRNKGNFPGRFSGRQFSNSRSEMNVSTLELGDSALYLCASSLETGTEAFFGQGTRLTVV.

The V and J genes are TRBV4-2 and TRBJ1-5; TRBD1 matches 11 bases. The germline V gene has CDR1 LGHNA and CDR2 YNFKEQ. With V trimmed by 11 bases and J by 5 bases, 8 bases remained unmatched. The CDR3 is 14 amino acids. The CDR3 nucleotides read TGTGCCGCGAGCCGGGACAGGGGGGATCAGCCCCAGCATTTT. Translation gives CAASRDRGDQPQHF.

The chain uses TRBV15 and TRBJ2-1, with TRBD1 matching 8 bases. With V trimmed by 0 bases and J by 7 bases, 17 bases remained unmatched. Per germline, CDR1 LNHNV and CDR2 YYDKDF (reference sequence). The CDR3 length is 19 residues. CDR3 sequence reads: CATSRDFAETGGFRNEQFF. CDR3 in DNA: TGTGCCACCAGCAGAGATTTCGCCGAAACAGGGGGGTTTAGGAATGAGCAGTTCTTC.

The rearrangement joins TRBV9 to TRBJ2-1, with TRBD2 as a possible D gene (7 bases). Per the germline V gene, CDR1 is SGDLS and CDR2 is YYNGEE. This CDR3 has 16 residues. V was pared by 4 bases and J by 10 bases, with 24 bases between. The CDR3 DNA sequence: TGTGCCAGCAGCCCCTTGAGACGGGGGGCAAGGGTAGAGCAGTTCTTC. Translated, it gives CASSPLRRGARVEQFF.

In this sample, this clone turned up once. The chain has TRBV14 and TRBJ2-7, with 12 bases aligning to TRBD2. Germline CDR1 SGHDN, CDR2 FVKESK. Germline trimming cut 5 bases from V and 5 bases from J; bases unmatched to any gene: 7. This CDR3 has 15 amino acids. The CDR3 is CASSLRLAGVNEQYF. In DNA form, the CDR3 reads TGTGCCAGCAGCTTAAGACTAGCGGGAGTCAACGAGCAGTACTTC.

The chain uses TRBV5-1 and TRBJ2-2, with D possibly TRBD2 on 5 matching bases. CDR3 size: 11 residues. The V and J ends lost 5 bases and 10 bases respectively, with 9 bases between them. Per germline, CDR1 SGHRS and CDR2 YFSETQ. The CDR3 reads CASRDLQELFF. The CDR3 region has the DNA TGCGCCAGCAGGGACTTGCAGGAGCTGTTTTTT.

The gene calls are TRBV2 and TRBJ1-1, with a possible D match to TRBD1 (5 bases). Trimming shortened V by 4 bases and J by 1 base, and 10 bases separated the two germline ends. This CDR3 region has 14 residues. Germline lookup yields CDR1 SNHLY and CDR2 FYNNEI. CDR3 sequence reads: CASSAWGGNTEAFF. In DNA, the CDR3 is TGTGCCAGCAGTGCCTGGGGGGGGAACACTGAAGCTTTCTTT.

This chain uses TRBV27 with TRBJ2-3; 13 bases match TRBD2. The CDR3 sequence is 18 residues long. Looked up from germline, CDR1 is MNHEY and CDR2 is SMNVEV (reference sequence). The junction had 14 bases not matched to a gene; V was cut back by 6 bases and J by 5 bases. The CDR3 DNA follows: TGTGCCAGCAGCCGTGCTCCGGGACTAGCGGGAAGGGAAGATACGCAGTATTTT. Amino acid sequence: CASSRAPGLAGREDTQYF.

This clone was seen only a few times. The same CDR3 can be traced to other DNA sequences in this sample. J is TRBJ2-3 and V is TRBV28; unclear D gene. Deletions cut 7 bases from V and 2 bases from J, with 4 bases between. The CDR3 has 11 amino acids. Germline V gives CDR1 MDHEN, CDR2 SYDVKM. Written as DNA, the CDR3 is TGTGCCAGCAAATCCACAGATACGCAGTATTTT. Encoded protein: CASKSTDTQYF.

On this clone: Germline is not matched at one junction end, which may reflect a read error. The chain employs TRBV28 and TRBJ1-3; the D is unclear. CDR3 length: 10 residues. Germline-derived CDR1 and CDR2 are MDHEN and SYDVKM. CDR3 in DNA: TGTGCCAGTGGTGGAGACACCATATATTTT. Protein product: CASGGDTIYF.

The chain links TRBV5-1 to TRBJ1-3; no definite D call. The CDR3 extends over 14 amino acids. The germline V gene encodes CDR1 SGHRS and CDR2 YFSETQ. V shed 2 bases and J shed 2 bases, with 8 bases lying between them. DNA of the CDR3: TGCGCCAGCAGCTTAGGCGACCCTGGAAACACCATATATTTT. This encodes CASSLGDPGNTIYF.

This chain links TRBV28 with TRBJ1-5; D gene ambiguous. The CDR3 is 14 residues long. Between the trimmed V and J ends, which lost 4 bases and 0 bases, there was a span of 7 bases. The V gene's germline CDR1 is MDHEN and CDR2 SYDVKM. The CDR3 DNA is TGTGCCAGCAGTTCCCTAACTAGCAATCAGCCCCAGCATTTT. This sequence encodes CASSSLTSNQPQHF.

This clone was seen a single time. V is TRBV18 and J is TRBJ2-3, with 9 positions matching TRBD2. V gave up 3 bases and J gave up 5 bases; unmatched junction bases: 6. CDR1 is KGHSH and CDR2 is LQKENI in the germline V gene. The CDR3 extends over 15 amino acids. CDR3 DNA sequence: TGTGCCAGCTCACCGGTAGCGGGAGCGAAAGATACGCAGTATTTT. Protein: CASSPVAGAKDTQYF. Full variable domain (rest looked up from reference TRBV18 and TRBJ2-3): NAGVMQNPRHLVRRRGQEARLRCSPMKGHSHVYWYRQLPEEGLKFMVYLQKENIIDESGMPKERFSAEFPKEGPSILRIQQVVRGDSAAYFCASSPVAGAKDTQYFGPGTRLTVL.

V and J are TRBV5-8 and TRBJ2-5; no clear D. Germline V gene data show CDR1 as SGHTS and CDR2 as YDEGEE. Trimming pared 1 base from V and 9 bases from J, leaving 10 bases between. The CDR3 consists of 12 residues. The CDR3 bases are TGTGCCAGCAGCTTGCGGGTGGGGTCCCAGTACTTC. It is translated as CASSLRVGSQYF.

The chain combines TRBV13 with TRBJ1-4; TRBD1 agrees at 7 bases. This CDR3 is 14 amino acids long. CDR1 is PRHDT and CDR2 is FYEKMQ in the germline V gene (reference sequence). V lost 6 bases and J lost 8; bases outside the gene matches: 9. Here the CDR3 reads CASRSRTGREKLFF. In nucleotides, the CDR3 is TGTGCCAGCAGATCAAGGACAGGTCGGGAAAAACTGTTTTTT.

The chain carries TRBV28 and TRBJ1-4; tentative D call: TRBD1 (5 bases). The V gene's germline CDR1 is MDHEN and CDR2 SYDVKM. Trimming shortened V by 6 bases and J by 4 bases, and 12 bases separated the two germline ends. The CDR3 runs to 14 residues. The CDR3 coding sequence is TGTGCCAGCAGCTGGGGCTTAGATAATGAAAAACTGTTTTTT. Encoded protein: CASSWGLDNEKLFF.